Below, 24 T cell receptor beta chains from the same sample are listed, as sequenced in a study of graft-versus-host responses after intestinal transplantation. Clones were read by immunoSEQ multiplex PCR, and TCRdb kept only the in-frame ones, dropping some. This table holds 30,000 to 40,000 clones, less than 90% found once. This specimen was PBMCs, taken around 1,000 days after transplant. Receptors originate from a human patient who received an intestinal transplant, so some T cells may come from the graft donor.

This clone was seen a handful of times. The gene calls are TRBV5-1 and TRBJ1-4; 8 positions agree with TRBD1. The CDR3 has 14 residues. CDR1 is SGHRS and CDR2 is YFSETQ in the germline V gene. V lost 4 bases to trimming and J lost 8 bases; unmatched junction nucleotides: 7. CDR3 nucleotides: TGCGCCAGCAGCATGACAGGGGCGGGGGAAAAACTGTTTTTT. Translation gives CASSMTGAGEKLFF.

The chain employs TRBV5-1 and TRBJ2-4; the D gene is possibly TRBD2 (6 bases). From germline, CDR1 is SGHRS and CDR2 YFSETQ. Trimming cost V 0 bases and J 0 bases, with 7 bases left between them. This CDR3 contains 15 residues. The CDR3 reads CASSLEGLAKNIQYF. The CDR3 coding sequence is TGCGCCAGCAGCTTGGAGGGACTAGCCAAAAACATTCAGTACTTC.

The chain recombines TRBV2 with TRBJ2-3, with 16 bases that match TRBD2. CDR1 SNHLY and CDR2 FYNNEI come from the germline V gene. V lost 5 bases and J lost 0; bases outside the gene matches: 5. The CDR3 loop spans 18 amino acids. The CDR3 sequence is CASSPGLAGGQSTDTQYF. The DNA for the CDR3 is TGTGCCAGCAGTCCGGGACTAGCGGGGGGGCAAAGCACAGATACGCAGTATTTT.

V and J are TRBV18 and TRBJ2-7; 9 bases agree with TRBD2. Per the germline V gene, CDR1 is KGHSH and CDR2 is LQKENI. CDR3 size: 15 residues. The J segment lost 5 bases and the V segment lost 3 bases, leaving 8 bases of the junction unmatched. The CDR3 sequence is CASSPNSGSGNEQYF. The CDR3, as DNA: TGTGCCAGCTCACCCAATAGCGGGAGCGGCAACGAGCAGTACTTC.

The chain is built from TRBV25-1 and TRBJ1-2, with 8 bases identical to TRBD1. In germline, CDR1 is MGHDK, CDR2 SYGVNS. The CDR3 runs 14 residues. The trim removed 4 bases at V and 7 bases at J, leaving 8 bases unmatched. The CDR3, as DNA: TGTGCCAGCAGTGTGCCGGACAGGGATGCTGGCTACACCTTC. This codes for CASSVPDRDAGYTF.

This clone was counted only a few times. The CDR3 sequence is CASSFWDRGSPLHF. In DNA form, the CDR3 reads TGCGCCAGCAGCTTTTGGGACAGGGGGTCACCCCTCCACTTT. The gene calls are TRBV5-1 and TRBJ1-6; 11 nucleotides agree with TRBD1. This CDR3 comprises 14 residues. V lost 2 bases to trimming and J lost 10 bases; unmatched junction nucleotides: 2. Germline V gene data show CDR1 as SGHRS and CDR2 as YFSETQ.

The chain carries TRBV19 and TRBJ2-1, with TRBD2 identical over 7 bases. This CDR3 region has 17 residues. V lost 3 bases, J lost 6 bases, and 14 bases stayed unmatched. The germline CDR1 and CDR2 sequences are LNHDA and SQIVND (reference sequence). The CDR3 nucleotides read TGTGCCAGTAGTATGGTTAGCGGGTTAGGTCTCGGCAATGAGCAGTTCTTC. Protein: CASSMVSGLGLGNEQFF.

The chain carries TRBV7-6 and TRBJ2-1, with unresolved D. The CDR3 sequence is 12 residues long. Germline V gives CDR1 SGHVS, CDR2 FNYEAQ. Trimming took 0 bases from V and 7 from J, leaving 4 bases between them. CDR3 coding DNA: TGTGCCAGCAGCTTAGCGAGGAATGAGCAGTTCTTC. This gives the protein CASSLARNEQFF.

V gene TRBV4-2 combines with J gene TRBJ2-5; weak D call: TRBD1 (6 bases). This CDR3 has 14 amino acids. The germline CDR1 and CDR2 sequences are LGHNA and YNFKEQ. V was pared by 5 bases and J by 5 bases, with 15 bases between. DNA of the CDR3: TGTGCCAGCAGCTTGAACAGGGATGGGGAGACCCAGTACTTC. This codes for CASSLNRDGETQYF.

The chain recombines TRBV7-2 with TRBJ2-7; D may be TRBD2 (6 bases). The CDR3 covers 15 residues. V was clipped by 2 bases and J by 0 bases, with 11 bases between them. In germline, CDR1 is SGHTA, CDR2 FQGNSA. CDR3 coding DNA: TGTGCCAGCAGCTTACGGGCGGGAAGCTCCTACGAGCAGTACTTC. Its translation: CASSLRAGSSYEQYF. The whole variable domain, filled in from reference TRBV7-2 and TRBJ2-7, reads GAGVSQSPSNKVTEKGKDVELRCDPISGHTALYWYRQSLGQGLEFLIYFQGNSAPDKSGLPSDRFSAERTGGSVSTLTIQRTQQEDSAVYLCASSLRAGSSYEQYFGPGTRLTVT.

The chain uses TRBV27 and TRBJ2-7; 9 bases line up with TRBD2. J gave up 1 base and V 6 bases, and 4 bases lay outside the gene matches. CDR1 MNHEY and CDR2 SMNVEV come from the germline V gene (reference sequence). This CDR3 is 14 amino acids long. The CDR3 reads CASSWRGGSYEQYF. As DNA, the CDR3 is TGTGCCAGCAGCTGGCGGGGGGGTTCCTACGAGCAGTACTTC.

The V call is TRBV19, the J call TRBJ1-1, with a weak D call TRBD1 (5 bases). The germline V gene has CDR1 LNHDA and CDR2 SQIVND (reference sequence). This CDR3 is built from 15 residues. Trimming stripped 1 base from V and 6 bases from J, with 15 bases between. CDR3 residues: CASSIVGTAGAEAFF. The CDR3 nucleotides read TGTGCCAGTAGTATAGTCGGGACGGCTGGAGCTGAAGCTTTCTTT.

As to this clone: Other nucleotide sequences in the sample specify the same CDR3. V and J are TRBV15 and TRBJ2-7; D is unresolved. The germline V gene encodes CDR1 LNHNV and CDR2 YYDKDF (reference sequence). This CDR3 region has 15 residues. The V end lost 0 bases, the J end lost 0 bases, and 9 bases lay between the germline ends. The CDR3 loop is CATSRDLGSSYEQYF. Here the CDR3 DNA reads TGTGCCACCAGCAGAGATTTGGGAAGCTCCTACGAGCAGTACTTC.

This clone has only one observation. The chain couples TRBV29-1 to TRBJ2-7; TRBD2 might be the D (6 bases). The CDR3 consists of 13 residues. Germline V lookup: CDR1 SQVTM, CDR2 ANQGSEA. V lost 2 bases to trimming and J lost 3 bases, with 11 bases between them. CDR3 region: CSVENNGGYEQYF. CDR3 nucleotides: TGCAGCGTTGAAAATAACGGGGGCTACGAGCAGTACTTC.

The chain employs TRBV5-1 and TRBJ2-5, with D maybe TRBD2 (6 bases). This CDR3 is built from 15 residues. From germline, CDR1 is SGHRS and CDR2 YFSETQ. The V and J ends lost 4 bases and 2 bases respectively, with 15 bases between them. The CDR3 is CASSPSGDFQETQYF. The CDR3 DNA is TGCGCCAGCAGCCCCTCGGGGGACTTTCAAGAGACCCAGTACTTC.

The J gene is TRBJ1-2, the V gene TRBV2, with 7 bases lining up with TRBD1. Germline V CDR1 and CDR2: SNHLY, FYNNEI. The CDR3 contains 15 residues. Trimming cost V 3 bases and J 2 bases; bases outside gene matches: 6. CDR3 nucleotides: TGTGCCAGCAGTGACAGGGGGAGTCCGAACTATGGCTACACCTTC. It specifies CASSDRGSPNYGYTF.

This clone was found once. Other DNA sequences in this sample translate to the same CDR3. The chain joins TRBV7-9 to TRBJ2-1, with 9 bases identical to TRBD2. The CDR3 runs to 15 residues. V was pared by 4 bases and J by 9 bases, with 10 bases of the junction left unmatched. Germline lookup yields CDR1 SEHNR and CDR2 FQNEAQ (reference sequence). The CDR3 DNA sequence: TGTGCCAGCAGCTCTGGACTAGCGAGAGTGGGTGAGCAGTTCTTC. This sequence encodes CASSSGLARVGEQFF.

The chain employs TRBV9 and TRBJ1-6, with D uncertain. V was pared by 0 bases and J by 10 bases, with 11 bases between. Germline CDR1 SGDLS, CDR2 YYNGEE. The CDR3 extends over 14 amino acids. CDR3 DNA: TGTGCCAGCAGCGTAGGGGTCTCTGAGTCACCCCTCCACTTT. Amino acid sequence: CASSVGVSESPLHF.

This rearrangement joins TRBV18 to TRBJ2-3; D uncertain. The V and J ends lost 6 bases and 2 bases respectively, with 6 bases between them. Looked up from germline, CDR1 is KGHSH and CDR2 is LQKENI. The CDR3 contains 12 residues. The CDR3 loop reads CASSPTTDTQYF. The CDR3, as DNA: TGTGCCAGCTCTCCAACCACAGATACGCAGTATTTT.

The chain has TRBV28 and TRBJ1-3, with D tentatively TRBD1 (5 bases). Germline loops: CDR1 MDHEN, CDR2 SYDVKM. CDR3 length: 16 residues. Trimming shortened V by 6 bases and J by 3 bases, and 18 bases separated the two germline ends. CDR3 coding DNA: TGTGCCAGCAGGGCTCCAGGGTATCTGCTTGGAAACACCATATATTTT. Translating it yields CASRAPGYLLGNTIYF.

The chain has TRBV5-4 and TRBJ1-1, with 9 bases lining up with TRBD1. The V and J ends lost 3 bases and 7 bases, in that order; junction bases with no gene match: 7. CDR3 length equals 14 residues. In germline, CDR1 is SGHNT, CDR2 YYREEE (reference sequence). The CDR3 protein is CASSSLAGQGEAFF. The CDR3, as DNA: TGTGCCAGCAGCTCTCTGGCGGGACAGGGTGAAGCTTTCTTT.

The CDR3 here is CASSENPSGGRTGELFF. The CDR3 DNA is TGTGCCAGCAGTGAAAATCCTAGCGGGGGGCGGACCGGGGAGCTGTTTTTT. V and J are TRBV2 and TRBJ2-2; 11 nucleotides align to TRBD2. The CDR3 covers 17 residues. Germline V gene lookup returns CDR1 SNHLY and CDR2 FYNNEI. V lost 2 bases and J lost 5; bases outside the gene matches: 7.

J is TRBJ1-5 and V is TRBV6-1; D remains unclear. This CDR3 is built from 17 residues. The ends were cut back, 0 bases at V and 1 base at J, with 13 bases in the middle. The germline V gene has CDR1 MNHNS and CDR2 SASEGT. The CDR3 DNA is TGTGCCAGCAGTGAAGCGTCCGTGGGTCTGAGCAATCAGCCCCAGCATTTT. It codes for CASSEASVGLSNQPQHF.

The chain combines TRBV6-6 with TRBJ1-1; D is unresolved. The germline V gene has CDR1 MNHNY and CDR2 SVGAGI (reference sequence). The CDR3 totals 13 residues. V gave up 3 bases and J gave up 8 bases, with 13 bases separating them. The CDR3 DNA follows: TGTGCCAGCAGTTATGAGGTAGGCAGCGAAGCTTTCTTT. Amino acids: CASSYEVGSEAFF.